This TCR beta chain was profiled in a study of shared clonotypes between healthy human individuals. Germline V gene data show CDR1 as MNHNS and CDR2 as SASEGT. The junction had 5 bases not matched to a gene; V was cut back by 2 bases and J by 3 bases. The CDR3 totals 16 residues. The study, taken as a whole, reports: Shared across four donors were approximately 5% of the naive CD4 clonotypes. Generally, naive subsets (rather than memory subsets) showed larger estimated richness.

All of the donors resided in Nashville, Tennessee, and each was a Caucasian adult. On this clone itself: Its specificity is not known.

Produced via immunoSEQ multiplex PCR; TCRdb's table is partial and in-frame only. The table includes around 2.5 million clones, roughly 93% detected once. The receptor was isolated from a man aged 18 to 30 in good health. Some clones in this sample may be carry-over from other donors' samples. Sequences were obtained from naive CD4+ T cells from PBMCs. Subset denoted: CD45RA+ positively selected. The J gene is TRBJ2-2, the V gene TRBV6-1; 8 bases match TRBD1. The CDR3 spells CASSEHRGSDTGELFF. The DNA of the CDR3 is TGTGCCAGCAGTGAACACAGGGGGAGCGACACCGGGGAGCTGTTTTTT.